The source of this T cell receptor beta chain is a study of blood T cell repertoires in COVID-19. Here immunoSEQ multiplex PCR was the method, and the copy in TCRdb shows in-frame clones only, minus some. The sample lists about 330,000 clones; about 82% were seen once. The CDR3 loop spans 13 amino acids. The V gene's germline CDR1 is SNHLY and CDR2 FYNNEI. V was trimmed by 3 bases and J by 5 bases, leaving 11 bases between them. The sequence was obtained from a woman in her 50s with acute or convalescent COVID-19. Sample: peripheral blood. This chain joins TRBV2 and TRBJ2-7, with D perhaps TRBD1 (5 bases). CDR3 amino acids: CASSDWTSDEQYF. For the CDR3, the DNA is TGTGCCAGCAGTGATTGGACATCGGACGAGCAGTACTTC.